A selection of T cell receptor beta chains follows, all from one sample in a study of T cells in Graves' hyperthyroidism and ophthalmopathy. TCRdb processed the multiplex PCR reads anew with MiXCR; each CDR3 protein has one entry. The data contain fewer than 550,000 distinct CDR3 sequences, about 15% of them singletons. The sequenced sample consisted of blood. The receptors were sampled from a woman between 18 and 30 years old with Graves' hyperthyroidism. CDR3s include the opening cysteine and the closing phenylalanine or tryptophan. The order of the fields is D gene, clone size, V gene, J gene, CDR3 protein, CDR3 DNA. D genes are given only for firm matches. Clone size is stated in some rows and not others, as once, few, many or a class when expanded.

d_call: TRBD1; clone_size: NA; v_call: TRBV29-1; j_call: TRBJ2-2; cdr3_aa: CSVDVQGGNTGELFF; cdr3_nt: TGCAGCGTTGACGTACAGGGGGGAAACACCGGGGAGCTGTTTTTT
d_call: NA; clone_size: many; v_call: TRBV18; j_call: TRBJ2-2; cdr3_aa: CASSPGQHGELFF; cdr3_nt: TGTGCCAGCTCACCGGGACAACATGGGGAGCTGTTTTTT
d_call: TRBD2; clone_size: NA; v_call: TRBV7-2; j_call: TRBJ2-7; cdr3_aa: CASRSSGGSNEQYF; cdr3_nt: TGTGCCAGCAGGTCCTCGGGGGGAAGCAACGAGCAGTACTTC
d_call: TRBD1; clone_size: many; v_call: TRBV9; j_call: TRBJ1-3; cdr3_aa: CASSRDRAVLSADSGNTIYF; cdr3_nt: TGTGCCAGCAGCCGGGACAGGGCGGTGCTGAGTGCTGACTCTGGAAACACCATATATTTT
d_call: NA; clone_size: few; v_call: TRBV6-5; j_call: TRBJ2-1; cdr3_aa: CASSYSKSEQFF; cdr3_nt: TGTGCCAGCAGTTACTCTAAAAGTGAGCAGTTCTTC
d_call: NA; clone_size: many; v_call: TRBV6-6; j_call: TRBJ1-5; cdr3_aa: CASSYSGAGNQPQHF; cdr3_nt: TGTGCCAGCAGTTACTCAGGGGCCGGCAATCAGCCCCAGCATTTT
d_call: NA; clone_size: few; v_call: TRBV4-2; j_call: TRBJ2-3; cdr3_aa: CASSQPPGFIVTDTQYF; cdr3_nt: TGTGCCAGCAGCCAACCTCCAGGGTTCATAGTAACAGATACGCAGTATTTT
d_call: NA; clone_size: few; v_call: TRBV9; j_call: TRBJ2-5; cdr3_aa: CASSVEGEETQYF; cdr3_nt: TGTGCCAGCAGCGTCGAGGGGGAAGAGACCCAGTACTTC
d_call: TRBD1; clone_size: many; v_call: TRBV28; j_call: TRBJ1-5; cdr3_aa: CASRKTGGWNQPQHF; cdr3_nt: TGTGCCAGCAGGAAGACAGGGGGTTGGAATCAGCCCCAGCATTTT
d_call: NA; clone_size: many; v_call: TRBV4-1; j_call: TRBJ1-2; cdr3_aa: CASSHPGAANGYTF; cdr3_nt: TGCGCCAGCAGCCACCCAGGAGCAGCCAACGGCTACACCTTC
d_call: TRBD1; clone_size: many; v_call: TRBV12-3/TRBV12-4; j_call: TRBJ1-3; cdr3_aa: CASRPRQGGDTIYF; cdr3_nt: TGTGCCAGCAGACCTCGACAGGGGGGCGACACCATATATTTT
d_call: TRBD2; clone_size: many; v_call: TRBV15; j_call: TRBJ2-1; cdr3_aa: CATSRDYERGPYNEQFF; cdr3_nt: TGTGCCACCAGCAGAGATTATGAGCGGGGGCCCTACAATGAGCAGTTCTTC
d_call: TRBD2; clone_size: many; v_call: TRBV5-6; j_call: TRBJ2-1; cdr3_aa: CASSLGLAEQFF; cdr3_nt: TGTGCCAGCAGCTTGGGACTAGCGGAGCAGTTCTTC
d_call: NA; clone_size: NA; v_call: TRBV27; j_call: TRBJ1-3; cdr3_aa: CASSTGSGNTIYF; cdr3_nt: TGTGCCAGCAGTACAGGCTCTGGAAACACCATATATTTT
d_call: NA; clone_size: many; v_call: TRBV27; j_call: TRBJ2-6; cdr3_aa: CASRPQGSGANVLTF; cdr3_nt: TGTGCCAGCAGACCCCAGGGCTCTGGGGCCAACGTCCTGACTTTC
d_call: TRBD2; clone_size: NA; v_call: TRBV19; j_call: TRBJ2-7; cdr3_aa: CASSVTSGTYEQYF; cdr3_nt: TGTGCCAGTAGTGTTACTAGCGGTACCTACGAGCAGTACTTC
d_call: TRBD1; clone_size: many; v_call: TRBV5-1; j_call: TRBJ1-4; cdr3_aa: CASSGTGQGLDEKLFF; cdr3_nt: TGCGCCAGCAGCGGAACGGGACAGGGCCTGGATGAAAAACTGTTTTTT
d_call: NA; clone_size: NA; v_call: TRBV7-7; j_call: TRBJ2-2; cdr3_aa: CASSLADPGTGELFF; cdr3_nt: TGTGCTAGCAGCTTAGCGGACCCGGGGACCGGGGAGCTGTTTTTT
d_call: NA; clone_size: many; v_call: TRBV12-3/TRBV12-4; j_call: TRBJ1-5; cdr3_aa: CASSWGGVRQPQHF; cdr3_nt: TGTGCCAGCAGCTGGGGAGGGGTTCGGCAGCCCCAGCATTTT
d_call: NA; clone_size: many; v_call: TRBV2; j_call: TRBJ2-1; cdr3_aa: CASSERLNEQFF; cdr3_nt: TGTGCCAGCAGTGAGCGCCTCAATGAGCAGTTCTTC
d_call: NA; clone_size: many; v_call: TRBV10-3; j_call: TRBJ2-1; cdr3_aa: CAISEGDSSNEQFF; cdr3_nt: TGTGCCATCAGTGAGGGGGATAGCAGCAATGAGCAGTTCTTC
d_call: NA; clone_size: many; v_call: TRBV3-1; j_call: TRBJ2-1; cdr3_aa: CASSWPPGGSEQFF; cdr3_nt: TGTGCCAGCTCCTGGCCCCCCGGGGGCAGTGAGCAGTTCTTC
d_call: TRBD2; clone_size: few; v_call: TRBV5-1; j_call: TRBJ2-3; cdr3_aa: CASSPLTSGGPNTQYF; cdr3_nt: TGCGCCAGCTCACCCCTAACTAGCGGGGGGCCGAATACGCAGTATTTT
d_call: NA; clone_size: many; v_call: TRBV3-1; j_call: TRBJ2-5; cdr3_aa: CASSHTSSATQYF; cdr3_nt: TGTGCCAGCAGCCACACTAGTTCAGCGACCCAGTACTTC
d_call: NA; clone_size: few; v_call: TRBV5-1; j_call: TRBJ2-5; cdr3_aa: CASRSPGRMETQYF; cdr3_nt: TGCGCCAGCCGGTCCCCAGGGAGAATGGAGACCCAGTACTTC
d_call: NA; clone_size: many; v_call: TRBV6-2/TRBV6-3; j_call: TRBJ2-3; cdr3_aa: CASSSHSSVDTQYF; cdr3_nt: TGTGCCAGCAGTTCCCATTCTAGCGTAGATACGCAGTATTTT